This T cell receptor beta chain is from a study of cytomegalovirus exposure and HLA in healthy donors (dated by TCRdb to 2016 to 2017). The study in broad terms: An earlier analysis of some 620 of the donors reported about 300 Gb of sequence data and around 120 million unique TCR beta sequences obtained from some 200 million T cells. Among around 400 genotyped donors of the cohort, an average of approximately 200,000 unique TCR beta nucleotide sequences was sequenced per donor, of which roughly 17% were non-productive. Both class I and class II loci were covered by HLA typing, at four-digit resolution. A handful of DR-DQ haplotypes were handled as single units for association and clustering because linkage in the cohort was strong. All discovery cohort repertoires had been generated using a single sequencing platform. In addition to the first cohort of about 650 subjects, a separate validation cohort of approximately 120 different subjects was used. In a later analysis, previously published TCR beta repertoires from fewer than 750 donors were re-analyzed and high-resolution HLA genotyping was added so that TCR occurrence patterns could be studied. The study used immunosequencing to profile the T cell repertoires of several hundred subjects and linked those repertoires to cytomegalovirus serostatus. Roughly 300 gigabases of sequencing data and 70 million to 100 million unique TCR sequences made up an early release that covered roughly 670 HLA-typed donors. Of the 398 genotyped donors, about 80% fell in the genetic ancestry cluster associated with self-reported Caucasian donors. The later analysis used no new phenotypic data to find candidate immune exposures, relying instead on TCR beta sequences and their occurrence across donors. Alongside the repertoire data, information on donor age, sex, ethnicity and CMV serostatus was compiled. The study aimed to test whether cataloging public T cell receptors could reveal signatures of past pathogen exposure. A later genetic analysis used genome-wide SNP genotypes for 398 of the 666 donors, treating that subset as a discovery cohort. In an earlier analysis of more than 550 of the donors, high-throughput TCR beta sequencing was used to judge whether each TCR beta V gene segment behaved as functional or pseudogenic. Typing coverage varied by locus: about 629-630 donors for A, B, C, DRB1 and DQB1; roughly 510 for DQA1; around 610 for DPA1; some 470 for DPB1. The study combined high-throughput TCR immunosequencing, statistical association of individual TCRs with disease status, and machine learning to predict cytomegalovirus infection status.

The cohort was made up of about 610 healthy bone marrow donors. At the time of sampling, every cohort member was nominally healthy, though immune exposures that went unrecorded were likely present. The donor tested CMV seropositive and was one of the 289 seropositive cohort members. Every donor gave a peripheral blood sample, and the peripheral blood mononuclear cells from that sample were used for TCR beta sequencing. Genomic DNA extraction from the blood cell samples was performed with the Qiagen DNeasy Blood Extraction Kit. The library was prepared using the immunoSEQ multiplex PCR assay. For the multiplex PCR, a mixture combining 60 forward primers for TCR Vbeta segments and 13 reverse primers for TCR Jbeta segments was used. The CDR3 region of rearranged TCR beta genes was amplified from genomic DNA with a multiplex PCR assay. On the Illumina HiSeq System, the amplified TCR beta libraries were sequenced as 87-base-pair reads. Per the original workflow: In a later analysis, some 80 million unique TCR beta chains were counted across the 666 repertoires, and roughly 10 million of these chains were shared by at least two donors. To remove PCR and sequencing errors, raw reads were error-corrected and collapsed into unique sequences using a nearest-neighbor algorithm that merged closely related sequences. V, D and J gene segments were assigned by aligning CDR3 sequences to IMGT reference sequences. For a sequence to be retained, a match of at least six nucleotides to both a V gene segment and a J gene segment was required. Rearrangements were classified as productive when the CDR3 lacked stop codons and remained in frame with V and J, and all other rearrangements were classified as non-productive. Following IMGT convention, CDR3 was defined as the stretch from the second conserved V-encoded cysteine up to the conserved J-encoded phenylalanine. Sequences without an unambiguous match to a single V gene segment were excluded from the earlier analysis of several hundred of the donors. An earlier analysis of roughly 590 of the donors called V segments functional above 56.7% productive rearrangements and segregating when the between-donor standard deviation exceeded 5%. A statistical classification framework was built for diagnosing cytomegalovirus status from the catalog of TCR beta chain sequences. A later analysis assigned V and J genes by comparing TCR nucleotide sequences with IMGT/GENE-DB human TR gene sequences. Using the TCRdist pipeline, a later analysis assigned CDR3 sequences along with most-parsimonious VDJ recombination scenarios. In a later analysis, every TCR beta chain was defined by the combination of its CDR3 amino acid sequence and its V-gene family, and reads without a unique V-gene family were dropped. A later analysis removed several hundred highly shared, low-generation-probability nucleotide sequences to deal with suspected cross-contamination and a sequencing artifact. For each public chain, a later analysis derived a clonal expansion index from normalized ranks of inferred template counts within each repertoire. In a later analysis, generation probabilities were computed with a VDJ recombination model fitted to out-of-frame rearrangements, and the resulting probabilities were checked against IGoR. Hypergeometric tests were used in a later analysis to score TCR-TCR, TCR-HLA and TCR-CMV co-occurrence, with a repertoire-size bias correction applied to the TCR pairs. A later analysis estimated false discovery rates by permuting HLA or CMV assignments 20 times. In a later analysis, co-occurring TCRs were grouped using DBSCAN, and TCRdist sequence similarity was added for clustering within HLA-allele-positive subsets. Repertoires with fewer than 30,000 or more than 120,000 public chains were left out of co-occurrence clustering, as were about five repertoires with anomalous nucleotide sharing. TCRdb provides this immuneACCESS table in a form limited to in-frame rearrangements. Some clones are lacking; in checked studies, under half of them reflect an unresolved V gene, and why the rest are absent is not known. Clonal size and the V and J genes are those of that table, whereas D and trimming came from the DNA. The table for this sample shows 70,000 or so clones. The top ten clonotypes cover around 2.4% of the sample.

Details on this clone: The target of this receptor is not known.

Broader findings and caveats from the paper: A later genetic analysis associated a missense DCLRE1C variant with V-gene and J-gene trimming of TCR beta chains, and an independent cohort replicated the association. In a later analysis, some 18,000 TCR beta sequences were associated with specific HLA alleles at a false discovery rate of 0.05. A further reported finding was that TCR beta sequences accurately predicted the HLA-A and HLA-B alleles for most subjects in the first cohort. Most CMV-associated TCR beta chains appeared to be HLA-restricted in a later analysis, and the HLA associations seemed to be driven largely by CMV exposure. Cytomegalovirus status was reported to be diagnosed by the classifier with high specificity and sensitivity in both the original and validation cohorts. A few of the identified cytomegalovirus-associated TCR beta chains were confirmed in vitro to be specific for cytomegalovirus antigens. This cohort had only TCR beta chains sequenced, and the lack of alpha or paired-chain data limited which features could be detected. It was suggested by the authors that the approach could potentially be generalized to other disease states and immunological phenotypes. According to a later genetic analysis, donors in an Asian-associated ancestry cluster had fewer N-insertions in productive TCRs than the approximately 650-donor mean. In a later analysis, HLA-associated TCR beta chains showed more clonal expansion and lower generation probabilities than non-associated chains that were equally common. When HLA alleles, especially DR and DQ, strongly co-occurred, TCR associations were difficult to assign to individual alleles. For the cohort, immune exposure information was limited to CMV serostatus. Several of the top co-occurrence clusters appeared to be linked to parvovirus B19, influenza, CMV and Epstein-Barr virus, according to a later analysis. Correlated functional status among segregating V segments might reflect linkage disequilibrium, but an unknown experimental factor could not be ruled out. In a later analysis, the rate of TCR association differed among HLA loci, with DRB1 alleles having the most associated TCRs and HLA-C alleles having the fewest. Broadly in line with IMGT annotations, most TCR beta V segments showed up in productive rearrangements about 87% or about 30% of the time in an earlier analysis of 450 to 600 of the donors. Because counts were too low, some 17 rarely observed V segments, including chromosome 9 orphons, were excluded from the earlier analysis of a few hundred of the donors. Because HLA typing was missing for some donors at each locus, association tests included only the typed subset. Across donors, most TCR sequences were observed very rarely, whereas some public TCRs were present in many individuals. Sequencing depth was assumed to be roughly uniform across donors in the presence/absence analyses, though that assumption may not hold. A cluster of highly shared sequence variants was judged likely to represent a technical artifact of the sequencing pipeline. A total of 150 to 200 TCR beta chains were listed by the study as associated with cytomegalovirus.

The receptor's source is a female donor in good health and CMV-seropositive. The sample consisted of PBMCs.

The DNA sequence is as follows: TGTGCCAGCAGTCAGGGGAACACTGAAGCTTTCTTT. This is translated as CASSQGNTEAFF. Rearrangement joined TRBV6-5 to TRBJ1-1; the D gene is perhaps TRBD1, on 5 matching bases. V is pared back by 5 bases and J by 1 base, with 5 bases lying between the germline termini. The CDR3, cysteine through phenylalanine, is 12 amino acids long. The retained sequence is limited to the CDR3, 36 bases, with the frame set at the first base. The germline V gene yields MNHEY for CDR1 and SVGAGI for CDR2.